This T cell receptor (beta chain) was sequenced during a study of cytomegalovirus exposure and HLA in healthy donors. Primers included in the PCR were 60 Vbeta and 13 Jbeta primers. Clones were read by immunoSEQ multiplex PCR, and TCRdb kept only the in-frame ones, dropping some. The sample has roughly 100,000 clones, about 74% seen once. Concerning this clone: Its antigen is as yet unknown.

General study points: Analyses of presence and absence presupposed an approximately uniform sequencing depth across donors. Across HLA loci, a later analysis found differing TCR association rates, with DRB1 most and HLA-C fewest. Most TCRs appeared rarely, but some public TCRs recurred in many donors.

Per germline, CDR1 SQVTM and CDR2 ANQGSEA. V shed 6 bases and J shed 6 bases, with 15 bases lying between them. The CDR3 totals 13 residues. Sequenced sample: PBMCs. The chain combines TRBV29-1 with TRBJ1-5, with a weak D call TRBD1 (5 bases). The origin of this receptor is a male donor in good health and CMV-seropositive. The CDR3: CSVVTGNGQPQHF. The CDR3 nucleotides read TGCAGCGTCGTCACAGGTAACGGTCAGCCCCAGCATTTT.